This is a list of T cell receptor beta chains from one sample in a study of early T cells in non-severe SARS-CoV-2 infection. TCRdb itself ran the 5' RACE reads through MiXCR, one entry per CDR3 protein. The top ten clones hold under 20% of a sample with about 60,000 distinct CDR3 sequences, around 9% of them seen once. What was sequenced was whole blood. The receptors stem from an adult who was a healthcare worker with PCR-confirmed SARS-CoV-2 infection or an uninfected control (not recorded which). Both conserved end residues are trimmed from each CDR3. D genes are given only for firm matches.

>-|TRBV14|TRBJ2-1
ASSLRGAQF
>TRBD1|TRBV6-6|TRBJ1-1
ASRTTGTLTEAF
>TRBD2|TRBV6-2/TRBV6-3|TRBJ2-3
ASSYPLAGYTDTQY
>-|TRBV7-6|TRBJ2-1
ASSLTTGTILLEQF
>-|TRBV7-2|TRBJ2-7
ASSLALGSSYEQY
>-|TRBV5-4|TRBJ1-3
ASSLVDRNTIY
>-|TRBV12-3/TRBV12-4|TRBJ2-3
ASSKGLGGSPSFTTSTDTQY
>-|TRBV12-3/TRBV12-4|TRBJ1-2
ASSLFEHYGYT
>-|TRBV7-9|TRBJ1-1
ASSLDLAGKKAF
>-|TRBV20-1|TRBJ2-2
SARHLNTGELF
>TRBD1|TRBV7-3|TRBJ2-1
ASSSILTGGPYNEQF
>-|TRBV4-1|TRBJ2-2
ASSPYTNTGELF
>-|TRBV14|TRBJ2-2
ASSQTGGSTGELF
>-|TRBV6-2/TRBV6-3|TRBJ2-7
ASSPVGSSYEQY
>-|TRBV4-1|TRBJ2-1
ASSHAGGGGSSYNEQF
>TRBD1|TRBV14|TRBJ2-6
ASSPGQGRSGANVLT
>TRBD1|TRBV4-3|TRBJ2-7
ASSPNRGITYEQY
>-|TRBV10-2|TRBJ1-2
ASSESSWGRIIKVDGYT
>-|TRBV5-6|TRBJ1-1
ASSQYRFEAF
>-|TRBV27|TRBJ2-6
ASMLAGSSGANVLT
>-|TRBV3-1|TRBJ1-1
ASSQGRSTEAF
>-|TRBV28|TRBJ1-1
ASSLWSTEAF
>-|TRBV7-9|TRBJ2-5
ASSRRAGQETQY
>TRBD2|TRBV25-1|TRBJ2-1
ASQAGGPVEQF
>-|TRBV9|TRBJ2-1
ASSPSGQSSYNEQF
>-|TRBV9|TRBJ2-6
ASSVEEGGTSGANVLT
>-|TRBV12-3/TRBV12-4|TRBJ2-7
ASSLISGTVAYEQY
>-|TRBV28|TRBJ1-6
ASNFPLTDSPLH
>TRBD2|TRBV10-3|TRBJ2-7
AISLLAEAGEQY
>TRBD2|TRBV6-6|TRBJ2-7
ASRLAGGEQY
>TRBD1|TRBV4-2|TRBJ1-2
ASSQDKGWLDRENFNYGYT
>TRBD2|TRBV29-1|TRBJ2-1
SLRLAGREF
>-|TRBV15|TRBJ2-5
ATSRDPDQETQY
>-|TRBV10-3|TRBJ1-6
AISNLDGGGSPLH
>TRBD1|TRBV11-3|TRBJ2-1
ASSLVGTGGEQF
>TRBD2|TRBV29-1|TRBJ2-1
SVEGGRRTIEQF
>-|TRBV6-1|TRBJ2-2
ASSDYSENTGELF
>TRBD1|TRBV2|TRBJ1-1
ASQSGRGDTEAF
>TRBD1|TRBV6-2/TRBV6-3|TRBJ2-7
ASSYSSKGQGSYEQY
>TRBD2|TRBV20-1|TRBJ2-7
SASPSGRQYEQY
>-|TRBV6-2/TRBV6-3|TRBJ1-2
ASSYDLIFNGYT
>-|TRBV6-2/TRBV6-3|TRBJ2-2
ASSFGGSWTGELF
>TRBD1|TRBV29-1|TRBJ1-2
SAGTDGYT
>-|TRBV6-5|TRBJ1-1
ASSYSLGAMNTEAF
>-|TRBV27|TRBJ2-5
ASTNQKGHPGPETQY
>TRBD2|TRBV11-2|TRBJ2-1
ASSLARASGRAGDNEQF
>-|TRBV19|TRBJ2-3
ASSMVSMDTQY
>-|TRBV13|TRBJ2-3
ASSLVGGATDTQY
>-|TRBV19|TRBJ2-3
ASTPGPNTDTQY
>-|TRBV9|TRBJ1-6
ASSVSQGGGSPLH
>-|TRBV7-6|TRBJ2-5
ASSSRRRGQETQY
>-|TRBV10-3|TRBJ2-2
AIKGEGELF
>TRBD2|TRBV28|TRBJ2-7
ASSFRLAGLYEQY
>-|TRBV6-2/TRBV6-3|TRBJ1-1
ASRKGDTEAF
>-|TRBV6-2/TRBV6-3|TRBJ2-1
ASRPAPSGNEQF
>-|TRBV12-3/TRBV12-4|TRBJ2-7
ASSSLGGYEQY
>TRBD1|TRBV12-3/TRBV12-4|TRBJ2-7
ASSSRTGSYEQY